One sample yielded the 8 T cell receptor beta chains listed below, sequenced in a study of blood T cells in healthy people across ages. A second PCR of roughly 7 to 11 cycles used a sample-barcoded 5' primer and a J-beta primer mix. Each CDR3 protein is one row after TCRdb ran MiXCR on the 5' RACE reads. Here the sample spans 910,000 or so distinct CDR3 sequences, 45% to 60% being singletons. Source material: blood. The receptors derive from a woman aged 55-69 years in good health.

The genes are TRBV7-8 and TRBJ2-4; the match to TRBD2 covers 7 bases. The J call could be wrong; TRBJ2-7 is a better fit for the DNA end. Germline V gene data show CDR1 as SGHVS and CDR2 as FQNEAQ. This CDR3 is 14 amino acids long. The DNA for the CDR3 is TGTGCCAGCAGCTTAGCTCGGGGGGCCTACGAGCAGTACTTC. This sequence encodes CASSLARGAYEQYF.

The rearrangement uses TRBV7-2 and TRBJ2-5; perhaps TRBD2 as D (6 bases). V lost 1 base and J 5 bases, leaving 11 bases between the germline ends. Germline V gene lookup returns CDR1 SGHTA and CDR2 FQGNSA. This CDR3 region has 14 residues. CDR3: CASSLGTSSETQYF. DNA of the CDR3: TGTGCCAGCAGCTTAGGTACTAGCAGTGAGACCCAGTACTTC.

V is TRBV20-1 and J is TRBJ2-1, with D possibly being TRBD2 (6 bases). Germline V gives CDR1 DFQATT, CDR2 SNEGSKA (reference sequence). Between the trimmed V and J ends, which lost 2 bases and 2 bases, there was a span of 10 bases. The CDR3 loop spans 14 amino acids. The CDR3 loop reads CSARPGATYNEQFF. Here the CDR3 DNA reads TGCAGTGCTAGACCGGGAGCTACCTACAATGAGCAGTTCTTC.

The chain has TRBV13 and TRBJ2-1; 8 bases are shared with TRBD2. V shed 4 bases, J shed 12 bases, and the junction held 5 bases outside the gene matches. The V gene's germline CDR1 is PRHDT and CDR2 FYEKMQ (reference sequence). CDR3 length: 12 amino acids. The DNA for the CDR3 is TGTGCCAGCAGCTATACCGGGACTAGGCAGTTCTTC. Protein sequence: CASSYTGTRQFF.

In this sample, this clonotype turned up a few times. In DNA form, the CDR3 reads TGCAGTGCTATGGGTCAAGAGACCCAGTACTTC. It translates to CSAMGQETQYF. V gene TRBV20-1 combines with J gene TRBJ2-5; unclear D gene. Germline V gene lookup returns CDR1 DFQATT and CDR2 SNEGSKA (reference sequence). The V gene lost 4 bases and the J gene lost 2 bases, with 5 bases spanning the gap. The length of the CDR3 is 11 residues.

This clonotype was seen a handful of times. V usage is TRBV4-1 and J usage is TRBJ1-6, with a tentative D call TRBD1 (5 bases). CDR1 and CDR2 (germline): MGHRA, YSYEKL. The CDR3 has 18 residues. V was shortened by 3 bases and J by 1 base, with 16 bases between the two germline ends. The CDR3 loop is CASSQAGTRSSYNSPLHF. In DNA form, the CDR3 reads TGCGCCAGCAGCCAGGCGGGGACCCGGTCATCCTATAATTCACCCCTCCACTTT.

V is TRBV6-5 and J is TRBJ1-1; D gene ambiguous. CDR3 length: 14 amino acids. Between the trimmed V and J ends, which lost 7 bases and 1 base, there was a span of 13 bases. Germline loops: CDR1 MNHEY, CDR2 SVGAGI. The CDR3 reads CASTSAVQNTEAFF. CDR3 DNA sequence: TGTGCCAGCACCTCAGCAGTCCAGAACACTGAAGCTTTCTTT.

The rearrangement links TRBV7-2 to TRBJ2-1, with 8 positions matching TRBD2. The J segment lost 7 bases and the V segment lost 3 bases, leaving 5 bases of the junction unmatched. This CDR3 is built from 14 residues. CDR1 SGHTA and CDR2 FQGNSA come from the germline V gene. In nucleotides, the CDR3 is TGTGCCAGCAGCTTTCCGGGACTAGTGAATGAGCAGTTCTTC. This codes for CASSFPGLVNEQFF. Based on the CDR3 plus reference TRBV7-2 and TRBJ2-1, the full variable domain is GAGVSQSPSNKVTEKGKDVELRCDPISGHTALYWYRQSLGQGLEFLIYFQGNSAPDKSGLPSDRFSAERTGGSVSTLTIQRTQQEDSAVYLCASSFPGLVNEQFFGPGTRLTVL.